These 27 T cell receptor beta chains share one sample of origin, sequenced in a study of blood T cell repertoires in COVID-19. The assay was immunoSEQ multiplex PCR, and TCRdb's table has in-frame clones only and misses some. The repertoire holds about 230,000 clones, with 88% as singletons. Source material: peripheral blood. These receptors originate from a woman aged 60 to 75 with acute or convalescent COVID-19.

This chain uses TRBV7-9 with TRBJ1-5, with TRBD1 as a possible D gene (6 bases). Germline CDR1 SEHNR, CDR2 FQNEAQ (reference sequence). Trimming removed 4 bases from V and 7 bases from J, with 14 bases in between. This CDR3 spans 14 amino acids. DNA for the CDR3: TGTGCCAGCAGCTCACCGGGACAAATACAGCCCCAGCATTTT. It specifies CASSSPGQIQPQHF. The full variable domain, in which reference TRBV7-9 and TRBJ1-5 provide the parts outside the CDR3, is DTGVSQNPRHKITKRGQNVTFRCDPISEHNRLYWYRQTLGQGPEFLTYFQNEAQLEKSRLLSDRFSAERPKGSFSTLEIQRTEQGDSAMYLCASSSPGQIQPQHFGDGTRLSIL.

The chain has TRBV19 and TRBJ1-1; TRBD1 matches 8 bases. CDR3 length: 13 amino acids. Germline V lookup: CDR1 LNHDA, CDR2 SQIVND (reference sequence). Trimming at V came to 3 bases and at J to 6 bases, leaving 3 bases not matched to a gene. In DNA form, the CDR3 reads TGTGCCAGTAGTATCCTGGGACAGGCTGAAGCTTTCTTT. Encoded protein: CASSILGQAEAFF.

The chain carries TRBV25-1 and TRBJ2-5; possibly TRBD1 for D (7 bases). V dropped 4 bases and J dropped 2 bases, with 11 bases sitting between them. The CDR3 is 14 amino acids. Per germline, CDR1 MGHDK and CDR2 SYGVNS. CDR3 coding DNA: TGTGCCAGCAGTGGCGCAGGGGGGCAAGAGACCCAGTACTTC. Translation: CASSGAGGQETQYF. Looking up the rest from reference TRBV25-1 and TRBJ2-5 gives the full variable domain: EADIYQTPRYLVIGTGKKITLECSQTMGHDKMYWYQQDPGMELHLIHYSYGVNSTEKGDLSSESTVSRIRTEHFPLTLESARPSHTSQYLCASSGAGGQETQYFGPGTRLLVL.

The V call is TRBV28, the J call TRBJ1-1; maybe TRBD1 (5 bases). The CDR3 consists of 17 residues. CDR1 is MDHEN and CDR2 is SYDVKM in the germline V gene. V lost 2 bases and J 3 bases, leaving 19 bases between the germline ends. CDR3 protein: CASSLGGGAGFYTEAFF. CDR3 nucleotides: TGTGCCAGCAGTTTAGGGGGAGGGGCAGGTTTTTACACTGAAGCTTTCTTT.

This clone showed up just a few times. Other DNA variants within this sample encode the same CDR3. The V and J genes are TRBV18 and TRBJ1-1; maybe TRBD1 (6 bases). V shed 4 bases and J shed 3 bases, with 9 bases lying between them. This CDR3 has 13 residues. The germline V gene has CDR1 KGHSH and CDR2 LQKENI. The CDR3 reads CASSREGDTEAFF. In nucleotides, the CDR3 is TGTGCCAGCTCACGGGAGGGGGACACTGAAGCTTTCTTT. Variable domain in full (rest from reference TRBV18 and TRBJ1-1): NAGVMQNPRHLVRRRGQEARLRCSPMKGHSHVYWYRQLPEEGLKFMVYLQKENIIDESGMPKERFSAEFPKEGPSILRIQQVVRGDSAAYFCASSREGDTEAFFGQGTRLTVV.

The chain has TRBV5-8 and TRBJ1-6; possible D gene TRBD1, 6 bases. Germline V gives CDR1 SGHTS, CDR2 YDEGEE. The CDR3 sequence is 14 residues long. Trimming stripped 3 bases from V and 9 bases from J, with 13 bases between. The CDR3 reads CASSSQGIGSPLHF. In nucleotides, the CDR3 is TGTGCCAGCAGCTCACAGGGAATCGGTTCACCCCTCCACTTT.

This clone turned up a few times. The V gene is TRBV3-1 (or the pseudogene TRBV3-2), the J gene TRBJ1-1, with D possibly TRBD1 on 5 matching bases. The CDR3 covers 15 residues. Trimming removed 4 bases at V and 5 bases at J, with 17 bases between. Germline loops: CDR1 LGHDT, CDR2 YNNKEL (reference sequence). The CDR3: CASSPHLTGGTEAFF. The CDR3 nucleotides read TGTGCCAGCAGCCCCCACCTCACGGGGGGGACTGAAGCTTTCTTT.

This chain links TRBV6-5 with TRBJ2-7, with 8 bases lining up with TRBD1. The CDR3 length is 15 residues. The J segment lost 2 bases and the V segment lost 2 bases, leaving 5 bases of the junction unmatched. Germline assignment: CDR1 MNHEY and CDR2 SVGAGI. DNA for the CDR3: TGTGCCAGCAGTTACCGACAGGGGCCCCCCTACGAGCAGTACTTC. Translation: CASSYRQGPPYEQYF.

This chain links TRBV20-1 with TRBJ1-1; TRBD1 matches at 8 bases. Unmatched junction bases numbered 6, after V lost 3 bases and J lost 0 bases. The germline CDR1 and CDR2 sequences are DFQATT and SNEGSKA (reference sequence). This CDR3 comprises 15 residues. The CDR3 spells CSASWDRQLNTEAFF. For the CDR3, the DNA is TGCAGTGCTAGTTGGGACAGGCAATTGAACACTGAAGCTTTCTTT.

The chain links TRBV7-2 to TRBJ2-3, with 7 bases lining up with TRBD2. This CDR3 spans 16 amino acids. The J segment lost 0 bases and the V segment lost 1 base, leaving 4 bases of the junction unmatched. The germline V gene has CDR1 SGHTA and CDR2 FQGNSA. The CDR3 DNA sequence: TGTGCCAGCAGCTTAGAGCTAGCGGTGAGCACAGATACGCAGTATTTT. Translation: CASSLELAVSTDTQYF.

The rearrangement joins TRBV7-2 to TRBJ2-5; 14 bases are a match to TRBD2. Trimming removed 5 bases from V and 2 bases from J; junction bases left unmatched: 4. This CDR3 spans 16 amino acids. Germline assignment: CDR1 SGHTA and CDR2 FQGNSA. The CDR3 sequence: CASSTGLAGAQETQYF. In DNA, the CDR3 is TGTGCCAGCAGCACGGGACTAGCGGGAGCTCAAGAGACCCAGTACTTC.

The chain links TRBV9 to TRBJ2-1; D is possibly TRBD1 (7 bases). This CDR3 is 20 amino acids long. With 1 base removed from V and 0 bases from J, the gap between germline ends came to 23 bases. Germline V gene lookup returns CDR1 SGDLS and CDR2 YYNGEE. Written as DNA, the CDR3 is TGTGCCAGCAGCGTAAGTGCGGCGAGCGGGCGGACAGGCTCCTACAATGAGCAGTTCTTC. It encodes CASSVSAASGRTGSYNEQFF.

The V gene is TRBV5-6, the J gene TRBJ1-5; D may be TRBD1 (5 bases). The CDR3 contains 14 residues. V lost 4 bases to trimming and J lost 6 bases, with 14 bases between them. CDR1 is SGHDT and CDR2 is YYEEEE in the germline V gene. As DNA, the CDR3 is TGTGCCAGCAGCAGACCGGGGGAGGGTCAGCCCCAGCATTTT. As protein: CASSRPGEGQPQHF.

The chain links TRBV5-8 to TRBJ1-2, with unresolved D. Germline values: CDR1 SGHTS, CDR2 YDEGEE. CDR3 length: 14 amino acids. The V and J ends lost 1 base and 0 bases respectively, with 7 bases between them. The CDR3 loop is CASSLYLSNYGYTF. CDR3 nucleotides: TGTGCCAGCAGCTTGTATCTGTCTAACTATGGCTACACCTTC.

This clone was seen a handful of times. The J gene is TRBJ2-1, the V gene TRBV24-1; TRBD1 matches 9 bases. The V and J ends lost 9 bases and 6 bases, in that order; junction bases with no gene match: 14. The CDR3 spans 16 residues. Germline V gives CDR1 KGHDR, CDR2 SFDVKD. CDR3 DNA: TGTGCCACCGCTCATTGGGGGACAGGGTCAGGCAATGAGCAGTTCTTC. Protein: CATAHWGTGSGNEQFF.

The chain combines TRBV5-1 with TRBJ1-5; no clear D gene. Trimming left V 4 bases short and J 6 bases short, with 14 bases between. The germline CDR1 and CDR2 sequences are SGHRS and YFSETQ. This CDR3 is built from 14 residues. CDR3 in amino acids: CASSADGVGQPQHF. CDR3 bases: TGCGCCAGCAGCGCCGACGGGGTAGGTCAGCCCCAGCATTTT.

Turning to this clone: The junction departs from the called germline gene at one end, perhaps through a read error. The chain combines TRBV5-1 with TRBJ2-7, with 9 nucleotides matching TRBD1. The CDR3 covers 15 residues. Germline CDR1 and CDR2: SGHRS and YFSETQ. CDR3 DNA: TGCGCCAGCCGCTTAGGGGGACAGGGAAAATACGAGCAGTACTTC. This encodes CASRLGGQGKYEQYF.

The CDR3 protein is CASSPGQGVSSLSGNTIYF. The CDR3, as DNA: TGTGCCAGCAGCCCGGGACAGGGGGTATCCTCCCTTTCTGGAAACACCATATATTTT. J is TRBJ1-3 and V is TRBV3-1 (or the pseudogene TRBV3-2); 11 nucleotides agree with TRBD1. Germline trimming cut 4 bases from V and 1 base from J; bases unmatched to any gene: 12. The CDR3 loop spans 19 amino acids. Germline-derived CDR1 and CDR2 are LGHDT and YNNKEL (reference sequence).

This sequence joins TRBV6-2 or TRBV6-3 and TRBJ2-7; D may be TRBD1 (6 bases). Germline V CDR1 and CDR2: MNHEY, SVGEGT. The CDR3 totals 15 residues. Deletions cut 1 base from V and 0 bases from J, with 10 bases between. CDR3 nucleotide sequence: TGTGCCAGCAGTTACTGGGACATGGGCTCCTACGAGCAGTACTTC. This translates into CASSYWDMGSYEQYF.

The V and J genes are TRBV4-3 and TRBJ2-2, with D uncertain. The CDR3 has 15 amino acids. Germline CDR1 and CDR2: LGHNA and YSLEER. The V gene lost 0 bases and the J gene lost 1 base, with 6 bases spanning the gap. The CDR3 nucleotides are TGCGCCAGCAGCCAAGATTTCGGGAACACCGGGGAGCTGTTTTTT. Protein: CASSQDFGNTGELFF.

V is TRBV2 and J is TRBJ1-5; D call uncertain. The CDR3 is made up of 15 amino acids. Trimming stripped 2 bases from V and 11 bases from J, with 19 bases between. Germline V gene lookup returns CDR1 SNHLY and CDR2 FYNNEI. Here the CDR3 reads CASSEQAVPIIAQHF. The CDR3 DNA follows: TGTGCCAGCAGTGAACAGGCCGTTCCCATCATAGCCCAGCATTTT.

This chain connects TRBV4-1 to TRBJ2-1; 14 bases fit TRBD2. Germline trimming cut 4 bases from V and 9 bases from J; bases unmatched to any gene: 5. This CDR3 region has 15 residues. CDR1 MGHRA and CDR2 YSYEKL come from the germline V gene. The CDR3 sequence: CASSLGTSGSAEQFF. The CDR3 DNA reads as TGCGCCAGCAGCCTCGGGACTAGCGGGAGTGCTGAGCAGTTCTTC.

The sample holds one count of this clone. This rearrangement joins TRBV6-1 to TRBJ2-2; 12 bases agree with TRBD1. CDR1 and CDR2 from the germline V gene are MNHNS and SASEGT. The CDR3 is made up of 15 amino acids. J gave up 9 bases and V 5 bases, and 7 bases lay outside the gene matches. The CDR3 loop reads CASSFPGQGARELFF. The CDR3 nucleotides are TGTGCCAGCAGTTTCCCGGGACAGGGGGCGAGGGAGCTGTTTTTT.

Remarks on this clone: This same CDR3 is encoded by further DNA sequences in the sample. This chain links TRBV10-1 with TRBJ2-3, with D unclear. The CDR3 runs 13 residues. The V gene's germline CDR1 is WNHNN and CDR2 SYGVQD (reference sequence). The V end lost 3 bases, the J end lost 0 bases, and 4 bases lay between the germline ends. CDR3 loop: CASSDSSTDTQYF. The CDR3 region has the DNA TGCGCCAGCAGTGACAGTAGCACAGATACGCAGTATTTT.

The chain uses TRBV19 and TRBJ1-2; unclear D gene. The germline CDR1 and CDR2 sequences are LNHDA and SQIVND (reference sequence). The V and J ends lost 7 bases and 7 bases respectively, with 22 bases between them. The CDR3 runs 15 residues. The CDR3, as DNA: TGTGCCAGTACCCAAAGCGCGGGAAGACGTAGTGGCTACACCTTC. It specifies CASTQSAGRRSGYTF.

The rearrangement links TRBV5-6 to TRBJ1-3; 8 bases align to TRBD1. V gave up 5 bases and J gave up 6 bases; unmatched junction bases: 1. Germline lookup yields CDR1 SGHDT and CDR2 YYEEEE. This CDR3 is built from 12 residues. CDR3 loop: CASSQGANTIYF. The CDR3 bases are TGTGCCAGCAGTCAGGGGGCAAACACCATATATTTT.

The chain is built from TRBV6-1 and TRBJ1-5; D might be TRBD1 (5 bases). The CDR3 sequence is 16 residues long. The ends were cut back, 1 base at V and 6 bases at J, with 16 bases in the middle. Per germline, CDR1 MNHNS and CDR2 SASEGT. The CDR3 sequence: CASSEGWGRSGQPQHF. CDR3 in DNA: TGTGCCAGCAGTGAAGGTTGGGGCAGATCGGGTCAGCCCCAGCATTTT.